Below, 12 T cell receptor beta chains from the same sample are listed, as sequenced in a study of siplizumab effects on memory and regulatory T cells. Some clones are missing from TCRdb's copy, which holds only in-frame ones; the method was immunoSEQ multiplex PCR. The sample gives 100,000 or so clones, 94% of which show up once; roughly 1.3% is in the top ten. The sample taken for sequencing was non-Treg CD4+ T cells sorted from blood. The source of these receptors is a human donor in good health.

The rearrangement joins TRBV6-1 to TRBJ2-3, with D uncertain. This CDR3 is built from 13 residues. The V gene's germline CDR1 is MNHNS and CDR2 SASEGT. V lost 3 bases, J lost 3 bases, and 7 bases lay in between. The CDR3 DNA reads TGTGCCAGCAGTGACCCCGCAACAGATACGCAGTATTTT. It encodes CASSDPATDTQYF.

Written as DNA, the CDR3 is TGTGCCACCCAAACGCCAGAACTGTTCGAGCAGTACTTC. As protein: CATQTPELFEQYF. V usage is TRBV28 and J usage is TRBJ2-7; unclear D gene. The V end was cut by 10 bases, the J end by 6 bases, with 19 bases between. Germline V CDR1 and CDR2: MDHEN, SYDVKM. This CDR3 region has 13 residues.

With respect to this clone: Since the CDR3 does not end with the conserved phenylalanine or tryptophan, this likely comes from a read error. No DNA is shown, since the ends of the CDR3 on it are uncertain; the CDR3 is the one TCRdb lists. The chain couples TRBV7-9 to TRBJ2-3; the table names TRBD1, a call not compared with the DNA. Germline loops: CDR1 SEHNR, CDR2 FQNEAQ (reference sequence). The CDR3 totals 12 residues, both ends included. The CDR3 protein is CASSQSPTQYSL.

The V gene is TRBV28, the J gene TRBJ1-5, with D hard to call. V lost 6 bases, J lost 2 bases, and 11 bases lay in between. The CDR3 totals 14 residues. Germline CDR1 is MDHEN and CDR2 is SYDVKM. The CDR3 reads CASSALGGNQPQHF. The DNA of the CDR3 is TGTGCCAGCAGCGCCCTGGGCGGCAATCAGCCCCAGCATTTT.

This clone appeared a single time. V usage is TRBV6-5 and J usage is TRBJ2-7, with D perhaps assigned TRBD1 or TRBD2 (5 bases each). V was clipped by 5 bases and J by 0 bases, with 14 bases between them. Germline V gene lookup returns CDR1 MNHEY and CDR2 SVGAGI. The CDR3 covers 15 residues. The CDR3 loop reads CASSVRGEGSYEQYF. The CDR3 bases are TGTGCCAGCAGTGTCCGGGGCGAGGGCTCCTACGAGCAGTACTTC.

DNA for the CDR3: TGTGCCAGCAGCTTAGGGACATACAATGAGCAGTTCTTC. It encodes CASSLGTYNEQFF. The chain is built from TRBV7-6 and TRBJ2-1; a possible D gene is TRBD1 (5 bases). Trimming removed 1 base at V and 4 bases at J, with 5 bases between. The CDR3 runs 13 residues. Germline V gene lookup returns CDR1 SGHVS and CDR2 FNYEAQ. Supplemented by reference TRBV7-6 and TRBJ2-1, the full variable domain reads GAGVSQSPRYKVTKRGQDVALRCDPISGHVSLYWYRQALGQGPEFLTYFNYEAQQDKSGLPNDRFSAERPEGSISTLTIQRTEQRDSAMYRCASSLGTYNEQFFGPGTRLTVL.

This chain uses TRBV7-6 with TRBJ2-2; possibly TRBD2 for D (5 bases). Germline CDR1 SGHVS, CDR2 FNYEAQ. Between the trimmed V and J ends, which lost 0 bases and 0 bases, there was a span of 5 bases. The CDR3 contains 15 residues. The CDR3 region has the DNA TGTGCCAGCAGCTTAGCCGGGACGAACACCGGGGAGCTGTTTTTT. This gives the protein CASSLAGTNTGELFF. Drawing the rest from reference TRBV7-6 and TRBJ2-2, the complete variable domain is GAGVSQSPRYKVTKRGQDVALRCDPISGHVSLYWYRQALGQGPEFLTYFNYEAQQDKSGLPNDRFSAERPEGSISTLTIQRTEQRDSAMYRCASSLAGTNTGELFFGEGSRLTVL.

This chain links TRBV19 with TRBJ2-2; D may be TRBD2 (6 bases). V was shortened by 1 base and J by 6 bases, with 12 bases between the two germline ends. This CDR3 has 15 amino acids. CDR1 and CDR2 (germline): LNHDA, SQIVND (reference sequence). In nucleotides, the CDR3 is TGTGCCAGTAGTATAGGGGACTTGGTTCCCGGGGAGCTGTTTTTT. Encoded protein: CASSIGDLVPGELFF.

The V call is TRBV4-2, the J call TRBJ2-7; TRBD1 matches at 7 bases. Germline lookup yields CDR1 LGHNA and CDR2 YNFKEQ. V was pared by 4 bases and J by 3 bases, with 12 bases of the junction left unmatched. This CDR3 is built from 16 residues. The CDR3 bases are TGTGCCAGCAGCCCGACCGGGACAGAGATTTACTACGAGCAGTACTTC. It codes for CASSPTGTEIYYEQYF.

This CDR3 is CASSLQGALYGNTIYF. The CDR3 region has the DNA TGTGCCAGCAGTCTGCAGGGGGCCCTATATGGAAACACCATATATTTT. V gene TRBV14 combines with J gene TRBJ1-3; 8 bases map to TRBD1. V lost 6 bases to trimming and J lost 3 bases; unmatched junction nucleotides: 10. CDR3 size: 16 residues. Germline CDR1 SGHDN, CDR2 FVKESK.

This sequence joins TRBV28 and TRBJ2-7, with TRBD2 identical over 10 bases. This CDR3 spans 15 amino acids. Germline CDR1 reads MDHEN; CDR2 reads SYDVKM. The V gene end was trimmed by 4 bases and the J gene end by 4 bases; junction bases not matched to a gene: 7. The CDR3 sequence: CASSSPSGSGYEQYF. The CDR3 DNA follows: TGTGCCAGCAGTTCCCCTAGCGGGAGTGGGTACGAGCAGTACTTC.

The chain combines TRBV7-2 with TRBJ2-5; D perhaps matches TRBD1 (5 bases). CDR1 is SGHTA, CDR2 FQGNSA, per germline. The CDR3 consists of 16 residues. With 2 bases removed from V and 5 bases from J, the gap between germline ends came to 18 bases. The CDR3 region is CASSLRFLSGRETQYF. In nucleotides, the CDR3 is TGTGCCAGCAGCTTACGATTCTTGTCAGGGCGGGAGACCCAGTACTTC.